Below, 21 T cell receptor beta chains from the same sample are listed, as sequenced in a study of CD8+ T cells in alopecia areata. The sequencing template was cDNA reverse transcribed from extracted RNA. Using immunoSEQ multiplex PCR, the repertoire was profiled, and TCRdb retains in-frame clones only, with some absent. In the table there are 110,000 or so clones, roughly 56% of which are singletons. The treatment: oral pan-JAK inhibitor, 5-10 mg twice daily. The sequencing here drew on CD4+ T cells sorted from blood, taken at week 24, from a patient treated with tofacitinib. All receptors come from a human donor with alopecia areata.

The chain uses TRBV4-3 and TRBJ1-6, with 7 bases fitting TRBD1. With V trimmed by 0 bases and J by 0 bases, 2 bases remained unmatched. The CDR3 totals 17 residues. The germline V gene encodes CDR1 LGHNA and CDR2 YSLEER. Here the CDR3 DNA reads TGCGCCAGCAGCCAAGATCACAGGGGCTCCTATAATTCACCCCTCCACTTT. It yields the protein CASSQDHRGSYNSPLHF.

The chain uses TRBV30 and TRBJ2-3, with D possibly being TRBD2 (7 bases). CDR3 length equals 14 residues. V was clipped by 7 bases and J by 2 bases, with 16 bases between them. Germline V gives CDR1 GTSNPN, CDR2 SVGIG (reference sequence). The CDR3 DNA sequence: TGTGCCTCCAAAGGCGGGGGCTACACAGATACGCAGTATTTT. Translated: CASKGGGYTDTQYF.

This chain links TRBV9 with TRBJ2-3; no firm D call. V was shortened by 1 base and J by 5 bases, with 8 bases between the two germline ends. This CDR3 comprises 13 residues. Germline-derived CDR1 and CDR2 are SGDLS and YYNGEE. The chain's CDR3 is CASSVSVRDTQYF. Here the CDR3 DNA reads TGTGCCAGCAGCGTAAGTGTGAGAGATACGCAGTATTTT. Together with reference TRBV9 and TRBJ2-3, the CDR3 gives the full variable domain: DSGVTQTPKHLITATGQRVTLRCSPRSGDLSVYWYQQSLDQGLQFLIQYYNGEERAKGNILERFSAQQFPDLHSELNLSSLELGDSALYFCASSVSVRDTQYFGPGTRLTVL.

The chain uses TRBV6-5 and TRBJ1-5; D may be TRBD1 (5 bases). Germline-derived CDR1 and CDR2 are MNHEY and SVGAGI. V shed 7 bases and J shed 2 bases, with 15 bases lying between them. The CDR3 has 15 residues. The CDR3 DNA is TGTGCCAGCAAATCCCTCGGGGGGGGCAATCAGCCCCAGCATTTT. Protein product: CASKSLGGGNQPQHF.

CDR3 residues: CASSPLPGELFF. The CDR3 DNA follows: TGTGCCAGCAGCCCACTCCCCGGGGAGCTGTTTTTT. The chain has TRBV7-9 and TRBJ2-2; no definite D call. The V end lost 5 bases, the J end lost 6 bases, and 7 bases lay between the germline ends. The CDR3 totals 12 residues. Germline-derived CDR1 and CDR2 are SEHNR and FQNEAQ (reference sequence).

This clone was detected only a few times. The rearrangement uses TRBV7-9 and TRBJ2-1; D gene uncertain. CDR3 length equals 14 residues. V lost 3 bases, J lost 8 bases, and 14 bases lay in between. Germline assignment: CDR1 SEHNR and CDR2 FQNEAQ (reference sequence). CDR3 DNA sequence: TGTGCCAGCAGCTTTGGGGTACCCCGGGATGAGCAGTTCTTC. The encoded protein is CASSFGVPRDEQFF.

The V call is TRBV29-1, the J call TRBJ1-2, with TRBD1 matching 9 bases. The CDR3 covers 16 residues. CDR1 SQVTM and CDR2 ANQGSEA come from the germline V gene. With 8 bases clipped from V and 0 bases from J, the junction kept 13 bases outside the gene matches. CDR3 region: CSSWDRDARANYGYTF. DNA for the CDR3: TGCAGCAGCTGGGACAGGGATGCGCGGGCTAACTATGGCTACACCTTC.

This clone has only one observation. The V call is TRBV4-1, the J call TRBJ1-4; D is unresolved. This CDR3 comprises 13 residues. In germline, CDR1 is MGHRA, CDR2 YSYEKL. The V gene lost 4 bases and the J gene lost 7 bases, with 10 bases spanning the gap. Written as DNA, the CDR3 is TGCGCCAGCAGCCCCACCCTCATTGAAAAACTGTTTTTT. It is translated as CASSPTLIEKLFF.

Regarding this clone: This specimen includes other DNA sequences encoding the same CDR3. J is TRBJ2-5 and V is TRBV7-9, with 9 bases fitting TRBD1. The CDR3 runs to 14 residues. Germline values: CDR1 SEHNR, CDR2 FQNEAQ (reference sequence). V lost 3 bases, J lost 5 bases, and 4 bases stayed unmatched. CDR3: CASSFGQGKETQYF. The CDR3 DNA sequence: TGTGCCAGCAGCTTTGGACAGGGGAAGGAGACCCAGTACTTC.

This clone was found once. The gene calls are TRBV6-6 and TRBJ1-6; tentative D call: TRBD1 (5 bases). This CDR3 spans 14 amino acids. V was trimmed by 2 bases and J by 8 bases, leaving 10 bases between them. Germline V gene lookup returns CDR1 MNHNY and CDR2 SVGAGI (reference sequence). DNA of the CDR3: TGTGCCAGCAGTTACGACAGTGACTATTCACCCCTCCACTTT. Amino acids: CASSYDSDYSPLHF.

Here the CDR3 DNA reads TGCGCCAGCAGCTTGGCCCTCGGACAGGGGCCTATTACCTTC. Its protein is CASSLALGQGPITF. The V gene is TRBV5-1, the J gene TRBJ1-2, with 9 nucleotides matching TRBD1. In germline, CDR1 is SGHRS, CDR2 YFSETQ. Trimming took 0 bases from V and 14 from J; bases not matched to a gene: 11. The CDR3 is made up of 14 amino acids.

The CDR3: CASSHEYEQFF. For the CDR3, the DNA is TGCGCCAGCAGCCACGAGTATGAGCAGTTCTTC. The chain has TRBV4-1 and TRBJ2-1; no definite D call. CDR1 and CDR2 from the germline V gene are MGHRA and YSYEKL. The CDR3 sequence is 11 residues long. V was shortened by 3 bases and J by 8 bases, with 5 bases between the two germline ends.

This clone showed up just a few times. The genes are TRBV5-1 and TRBJ2-7; the match to TRBD1 covers 7 bases. The CDR3 sequence is 18 residues long. Trimming removed 8 bases from V and 0 bases from J; junction bases left unmatched: 20. Germline CDR1 and CDR2: SGHRS and YFSETQ. DNA for the CDR3: TGCGCCAGTTGGGTCGGACAGGATACCACCTTGAGCTCCTACGAGCAGTACTTC. Translated, it gives CASWVGQDTTLSSYEQYF.

This chain uses TRBV4-1 with TRBJ2-5; no clear D gene. The CDR3 is made up of 13 amino acids. Germline values: CDR1 MGHRA, CDR2 YSYEKL. Deletions cut 2 bases from V and 5 bases from J, with 9 bases between. The CDR3 DNA reads TGCGCCAGCAGCCAAACGATTGGGGAGACCCAGTACTTC. It translates to CASSQTIGETQYF.

The chain is built from TRBV15 and TRBJ1-2; D ambiguous. The CDR3 is made up of 13 amino acids. Per the germline V gene, CDR1 is LNHNV and CDR2 is YYDKDF (reference sequence). Trimming removed 1 base from V and 4 bases from J, with 7 bases in between. The CDR3 nucleotides are TGTGCCACCAGCAGAGGCGGGAGCTATGGCTACACCTTC. Residues: CATSRGGSYGYTF.

This clone turned up a few times. CDR3 DNA sequence: TGCAGCACTTGGACAGGGGGGAATTTCTATGGCTACACCTTC. This codes for CSTWTGGNFYGYTF. This rearrangement joins TRBV29-1 to TRBJ1-2, with 10 bases fitting TRBD1. With V trimmed by 8 bases and J by 4 bases, 10 bases remained unmatched. Germline V gives CDR1 SQVTM, CDR2 ANQGSEA. The CDR3 extends over 14 amino acids.

This clone has more than one count but fewer than ten. DNA of the CDR3: TGTGCCACCAGCAGAGGACACGACTACGAGCAGTACTTC. It translates to CATSRGHDYEQYF. The rearrangement links TRBV15 to TRBJ2-7; D unclear. The CDR3 covers 13 residues. Germline CDR1 LNHNV, CDR2 YYDKDF (reference sequence). V lost 1 base to trimming and J lost 3 bases, with 7 bases between them.

The V and J genes are TRBV6-5 and TRBJ1-6; no definite D call. The germline V and J ends were trimmed by 6 bases and 5 bases, with 11 bases remaining between them. CDR1 is MNHEY, CDR2 SVGAGI, per germline. CDR3 size: 14 residues. CDR3 sequence (DNA): TGTGCCAGCAGCAAACGGGCCGATAATTCACCCCTCCACTTT. Its protein is CASSKRADNSPLHF.

This chain connects TRBV6-5 to TRBJ1-2; 8 nucleotides agree with TRBD1. Germline V gene sequence: CDR1 MNHEY, CDR2 SVGAGI. V lost 2 bases, J lost 3 bases, and 5 bases stayed unmatched. The CDR3 length is 15 residues. DNA for the CDR3: TGTGCCAGCAGTTACACCCGGGACAGGCACTATGGCTACACCTTC. It translates to CASSYTRDRHYGYTF.

CDR3 DNA sequence: TGTGCCAGCAGCACCCGGGAGCGCACAGATACGCAGTATTTT. Its translation: CASSTRERTDTQYF. The J gene is TRBJ2-3, the V gene TRBV14; weak D call: TRBD2 (6 bases). V lost 5 bases and J lost 1, with 10 bases in between. This CDR3 contains 14 residues. Germline V gene lookup returns CDR1 SGHDN and CDR2 FVKESK.

The chain is built from TRBV29-1 and TRBJ2-5, with 11 bases aligning to TRBD2. The CDR3 is 14 amino acids. V lost 4 bases to trimming and J lost 4 bases; unmatched junction nucleotides: 5. The germline CDR1 and CDR2 sequences are SQVTM and ANQGSEA. CDR3 sequence: CSVGPSGGLETQYF. The CDR3 coding sequence is TGCAGCGTTGGCCCTAGCGGGGGGTTAGAGACCCAGTACTTC.